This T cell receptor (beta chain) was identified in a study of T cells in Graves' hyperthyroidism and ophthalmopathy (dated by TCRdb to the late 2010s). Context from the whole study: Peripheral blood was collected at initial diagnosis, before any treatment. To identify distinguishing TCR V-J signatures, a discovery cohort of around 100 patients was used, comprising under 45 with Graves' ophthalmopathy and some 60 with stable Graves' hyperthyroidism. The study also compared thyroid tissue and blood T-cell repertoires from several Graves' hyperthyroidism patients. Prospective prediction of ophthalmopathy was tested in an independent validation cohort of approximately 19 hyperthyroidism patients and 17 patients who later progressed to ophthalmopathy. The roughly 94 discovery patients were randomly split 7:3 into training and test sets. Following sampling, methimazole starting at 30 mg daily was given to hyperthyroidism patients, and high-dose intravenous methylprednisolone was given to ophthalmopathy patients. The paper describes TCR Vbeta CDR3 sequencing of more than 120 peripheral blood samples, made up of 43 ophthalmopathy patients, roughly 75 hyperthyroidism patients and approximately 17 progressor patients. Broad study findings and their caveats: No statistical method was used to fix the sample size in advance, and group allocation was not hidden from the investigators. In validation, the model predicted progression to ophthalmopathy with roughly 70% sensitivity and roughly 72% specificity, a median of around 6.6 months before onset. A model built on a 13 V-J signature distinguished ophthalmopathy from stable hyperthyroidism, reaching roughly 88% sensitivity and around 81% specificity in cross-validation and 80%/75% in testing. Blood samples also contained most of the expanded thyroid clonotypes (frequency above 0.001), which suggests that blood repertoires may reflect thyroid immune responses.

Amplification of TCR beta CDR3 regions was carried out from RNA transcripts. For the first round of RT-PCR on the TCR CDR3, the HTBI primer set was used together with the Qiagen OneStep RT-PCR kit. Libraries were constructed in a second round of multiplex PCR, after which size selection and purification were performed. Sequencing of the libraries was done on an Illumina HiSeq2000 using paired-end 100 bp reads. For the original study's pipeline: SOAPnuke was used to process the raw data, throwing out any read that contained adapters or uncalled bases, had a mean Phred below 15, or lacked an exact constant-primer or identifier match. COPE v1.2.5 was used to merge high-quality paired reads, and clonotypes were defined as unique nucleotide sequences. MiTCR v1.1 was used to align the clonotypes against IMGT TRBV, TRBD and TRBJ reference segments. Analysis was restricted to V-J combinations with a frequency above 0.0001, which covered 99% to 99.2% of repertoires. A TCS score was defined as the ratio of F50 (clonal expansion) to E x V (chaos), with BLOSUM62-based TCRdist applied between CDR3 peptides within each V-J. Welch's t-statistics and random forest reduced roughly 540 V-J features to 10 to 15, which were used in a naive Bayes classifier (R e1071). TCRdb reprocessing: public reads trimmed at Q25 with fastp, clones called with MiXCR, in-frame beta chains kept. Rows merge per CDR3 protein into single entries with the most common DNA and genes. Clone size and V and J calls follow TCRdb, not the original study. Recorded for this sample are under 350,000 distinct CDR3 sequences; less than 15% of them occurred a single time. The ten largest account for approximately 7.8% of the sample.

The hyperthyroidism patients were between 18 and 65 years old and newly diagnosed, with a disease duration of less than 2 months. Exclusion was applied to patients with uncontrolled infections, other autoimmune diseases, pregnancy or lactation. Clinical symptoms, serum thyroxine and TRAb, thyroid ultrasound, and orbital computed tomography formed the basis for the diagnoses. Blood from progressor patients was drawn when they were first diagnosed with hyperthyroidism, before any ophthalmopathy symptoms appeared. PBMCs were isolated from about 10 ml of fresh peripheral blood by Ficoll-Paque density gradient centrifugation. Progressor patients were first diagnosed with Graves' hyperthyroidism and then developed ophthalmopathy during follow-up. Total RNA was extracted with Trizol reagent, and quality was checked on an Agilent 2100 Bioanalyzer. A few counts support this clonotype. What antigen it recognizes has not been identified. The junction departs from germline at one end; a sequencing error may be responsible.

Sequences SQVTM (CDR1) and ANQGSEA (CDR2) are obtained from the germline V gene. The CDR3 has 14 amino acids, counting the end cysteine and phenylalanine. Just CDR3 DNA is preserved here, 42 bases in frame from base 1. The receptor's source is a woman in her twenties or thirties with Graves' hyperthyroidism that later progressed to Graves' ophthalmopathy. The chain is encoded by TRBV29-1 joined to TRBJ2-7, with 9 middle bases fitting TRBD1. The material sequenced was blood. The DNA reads TGCAGCGTGAAGGGACAGGGAAGCTCCTACGGGCAGTACTTC. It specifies CSVKGQGSSYGQYF.